This passage covers 5 T cell receptor beta chains from one sample sequenced in a study of T-cell memory formation after mild COVID-19. TCRdb reanalysed the 5' RACE reads using MiXCR and keeps one entry per CDR3 protein. The sample lists 350,000 to 500,000 distinct CDR3 sequences; roughly a quarter were seen once. The sample consisted of PBMCs or a T cell subset sorted from them (not recorded which). These receptors were collected from an adult woman who had mild COVID-19 (a few samples of this study predate the infection). Cell type and time point are not known.

This clonotype has a handful of counts. The chain combines TRBV20-1 with TRBJ1-5; D perhaps matches TRBD1 (5 bases). CDR1 and CDR2 (germline): DFQATT, SNEGSKA (reference sequence). The CDR3 has 11 amino acids. Trimming stripped 5 bases from V and 10 bases from J, with 12 bases between. Here the CDR3 DNA reads TGCAGTGCTGGGGCAAGGGCACCCCAGCATTTT. It specifies CSAGARAPQHF.

The CDR3 nucleotides are TGTGCCAGCAGTCGACTTCCAGGGGACGAGCAGTACTTC. It is translated as CASSRLPGDEQYF. This chain joins TRBV6-5 and TRBJ2-7; D perhaps matches TRBD1 (6 bases). Trimming pared 5 bases from V and 5 bases from J, leaving 13 bases between. The CDR3 runs 13 residues. Germline assignment: CDR1 MNHEY and CDR2 SVGAGI.

This clonotype was seen a few times. This chain connects TRBV5-1 to TRBJ2-7; 8 positions agree with TRBD2. CDR1 and CDR2 from the germline V gene are SGHRS and YFSETQ. Trimming cost V 0 bases and J 4 bases; bases outside gene matches: 6. The CDR3 spans 15 residues. CDR3 in DNA: TGCGCCAGCAGCTTGGAAGGAGCGGGAGTTTACGAGCAGTACTTC. This encodes CASSLEGAGVYEQYF.

This clonotype showed up just a few times. V is TRBV5-6 and J is TRBJ2-5; 7 nucleotides match TRBD2. The CDR3 runs to 14 residues. The J segment lost 5 bases and the V segment lost 0 bases, leaving 4 bases of the junction unmatched. In germline, CDR1 is SGHDT, CDR2 YYEEEE. CDR3 residues: CASSLVAGVETQYF. The CDR3 DNA sequence: TGTGCCAGCAGCTTGGTGGCGGGAGTCGAGACCCAGTACTTC.

The V call is TRBV12-3 or TRBV12-4, the J call TRBJ1-1, with a weak D call TRBD1 (5 bases). The length of the CDR3 is 15 residues. Trimming cost V 2 bases and J 8 bases, with 18 bases left between them. The CDR3 sequence is CASSLQGSAVVEAFF. The CDR3 DNA follows: TGTGCCAGCAGTTTACAGGGCAGTGCGGTGGTGGAAGCTTTCTTT.